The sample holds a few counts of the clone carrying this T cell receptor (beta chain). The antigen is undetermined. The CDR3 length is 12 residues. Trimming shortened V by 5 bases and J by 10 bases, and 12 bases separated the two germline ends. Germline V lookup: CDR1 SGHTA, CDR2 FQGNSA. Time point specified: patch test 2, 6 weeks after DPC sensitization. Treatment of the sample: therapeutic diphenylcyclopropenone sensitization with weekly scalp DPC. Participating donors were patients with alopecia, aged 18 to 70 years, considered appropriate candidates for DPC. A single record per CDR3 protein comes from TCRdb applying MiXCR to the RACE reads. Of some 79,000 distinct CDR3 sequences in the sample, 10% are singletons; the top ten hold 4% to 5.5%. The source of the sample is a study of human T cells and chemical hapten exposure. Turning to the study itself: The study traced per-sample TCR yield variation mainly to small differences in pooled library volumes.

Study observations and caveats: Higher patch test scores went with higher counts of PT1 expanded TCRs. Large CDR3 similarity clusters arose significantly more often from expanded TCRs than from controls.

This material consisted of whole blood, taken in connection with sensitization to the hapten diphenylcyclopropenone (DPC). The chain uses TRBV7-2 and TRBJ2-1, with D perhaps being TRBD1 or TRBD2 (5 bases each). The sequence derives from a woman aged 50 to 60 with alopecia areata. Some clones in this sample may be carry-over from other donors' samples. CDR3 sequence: CASSKNRGEQFF. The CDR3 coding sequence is TGTGCCAGCAGCAAGAACCGGGGCGAGCAGTTCTTC.